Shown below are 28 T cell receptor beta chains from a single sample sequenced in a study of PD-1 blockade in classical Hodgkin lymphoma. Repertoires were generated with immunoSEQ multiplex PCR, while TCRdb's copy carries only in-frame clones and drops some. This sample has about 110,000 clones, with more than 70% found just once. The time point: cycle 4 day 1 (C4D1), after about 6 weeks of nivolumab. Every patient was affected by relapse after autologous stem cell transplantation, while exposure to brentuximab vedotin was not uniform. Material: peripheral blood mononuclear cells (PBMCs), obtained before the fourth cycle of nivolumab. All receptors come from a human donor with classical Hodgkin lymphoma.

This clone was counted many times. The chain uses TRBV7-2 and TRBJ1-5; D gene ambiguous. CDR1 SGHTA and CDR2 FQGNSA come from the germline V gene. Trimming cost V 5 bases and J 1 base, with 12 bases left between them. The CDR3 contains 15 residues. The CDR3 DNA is TGTGCCAGCAGCATAGAAGGACGAAGCAATCAGCCCCAGCATTTT. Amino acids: CASSIEGRSNQPQHF. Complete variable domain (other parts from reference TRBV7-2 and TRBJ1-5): GAGVSQSPSNKVTEKGKDVELRCDPISGHTALYWYRQSLGQGLEFLIYFQGNSAPDKSGLPSDRFSAERTGGSVSTLTIQRTQQEDSAVYLCASSIEGRSNQPQHFGDGTRLSIL.

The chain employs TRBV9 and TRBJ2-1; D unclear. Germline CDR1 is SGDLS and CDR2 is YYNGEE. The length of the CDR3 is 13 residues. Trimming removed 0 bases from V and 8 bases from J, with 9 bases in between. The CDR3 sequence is CASSVGLMDEQFF. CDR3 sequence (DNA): TGTGCCAGCAGCGTAGGTCTAATGGATGAGCAGTTCTTC.

The CDR3 here is CASSSNRASQNQPQHF. In DNA form, the CDR3 reads TGTGCCAGCAGTTCAAACCGGGCCTCACAAAATCAGCCCCAGCATTTT. The chain couples TRBV28 to TRBJ1-5, with D uncertain. Trimming took off 4 bases at V and 4 bases at J, with 17 bases between the two ends. Germline CDR1 and CDR2: MDHEN and SYDVKM. The CDR3 length is 16 residues.

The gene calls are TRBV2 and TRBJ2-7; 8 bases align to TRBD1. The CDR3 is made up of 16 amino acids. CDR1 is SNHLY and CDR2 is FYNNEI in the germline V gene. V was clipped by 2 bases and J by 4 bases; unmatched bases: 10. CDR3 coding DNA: TGTGCCAGCAGTGAAAGGCGTCAGGGGGCGCGTTACGAGCAGTACTTC. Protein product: CASSERRQGARYEQYF.

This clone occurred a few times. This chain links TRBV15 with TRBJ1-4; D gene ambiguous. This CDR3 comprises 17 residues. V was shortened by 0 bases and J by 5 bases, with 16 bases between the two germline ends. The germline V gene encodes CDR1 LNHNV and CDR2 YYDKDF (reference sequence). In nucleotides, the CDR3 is TGTGCCACCAGCAGAGATCTTTCGGCGCCAGTCAATGAAAAACTGTTTTTT. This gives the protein CATSRDLSAPVNEKLFF.

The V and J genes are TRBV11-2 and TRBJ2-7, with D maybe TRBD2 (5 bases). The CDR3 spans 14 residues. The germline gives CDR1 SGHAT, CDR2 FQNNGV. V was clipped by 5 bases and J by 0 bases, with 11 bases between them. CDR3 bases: TGTGCCAGCAGCGATAGCGAGGACTCCTACGAGCAGTACTTC. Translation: CASSDSEDSYEQYF.

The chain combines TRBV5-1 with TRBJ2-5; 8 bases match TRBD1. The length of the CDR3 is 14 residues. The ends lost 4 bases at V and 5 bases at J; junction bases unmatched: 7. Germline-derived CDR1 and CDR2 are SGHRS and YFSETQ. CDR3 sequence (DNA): TGCGCCAGCAGCCCGGACAGGGTGGGGGAGACCCAGTACTTC. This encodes CASSPDRVGETQYF.

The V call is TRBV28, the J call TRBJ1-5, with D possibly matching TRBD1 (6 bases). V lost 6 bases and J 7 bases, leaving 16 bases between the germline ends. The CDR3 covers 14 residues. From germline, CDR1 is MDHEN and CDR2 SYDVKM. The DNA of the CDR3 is TGTGCCAGCAGCAGTGACAGGCCTAAACAGCCCCAGCATTTT. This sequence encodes CASSSDRPKQPQHF.

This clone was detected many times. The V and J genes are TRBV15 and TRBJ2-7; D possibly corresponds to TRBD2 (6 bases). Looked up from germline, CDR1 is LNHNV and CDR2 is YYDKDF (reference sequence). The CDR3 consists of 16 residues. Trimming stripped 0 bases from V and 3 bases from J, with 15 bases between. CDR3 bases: TGTGCCACCAGCAGAGATCGAGAGCTTAGCGGCTACGAGCAGTACTTC. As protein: CATSRDRELSGYEQYF.

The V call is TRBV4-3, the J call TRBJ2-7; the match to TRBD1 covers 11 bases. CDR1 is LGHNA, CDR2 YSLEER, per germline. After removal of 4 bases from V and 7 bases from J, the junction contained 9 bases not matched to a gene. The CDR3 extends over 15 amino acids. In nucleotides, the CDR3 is TGCGCCAGCAGCCGATCCGGGACAGGGGGGAGAGAGCAGTACTTC. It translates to CASSRSGTGGREQYF.

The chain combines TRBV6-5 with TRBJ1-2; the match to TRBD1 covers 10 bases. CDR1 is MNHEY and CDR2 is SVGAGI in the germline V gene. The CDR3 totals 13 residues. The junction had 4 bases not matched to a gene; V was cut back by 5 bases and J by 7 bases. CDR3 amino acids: CASSSGQGGGYTF. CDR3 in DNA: TGTGCCAGCAGTAGCGGACAGGGGGGTGGCTACACCTTC.

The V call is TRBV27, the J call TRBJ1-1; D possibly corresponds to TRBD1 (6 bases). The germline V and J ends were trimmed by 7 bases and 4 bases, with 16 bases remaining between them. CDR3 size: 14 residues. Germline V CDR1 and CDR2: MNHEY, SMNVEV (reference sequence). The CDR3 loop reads CASKPGQTFTEAFF. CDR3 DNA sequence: TGTGCCAGCAAACCGGGACAAACGTTCACTGAAGCTTTCTTT.

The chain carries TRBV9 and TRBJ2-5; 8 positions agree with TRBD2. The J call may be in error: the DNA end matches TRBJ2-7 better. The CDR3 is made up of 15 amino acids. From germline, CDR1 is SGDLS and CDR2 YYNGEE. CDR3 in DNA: TGTGCCAGCAGCGTCTCCGGGACTAGTAGGGCCGAGCAGTACTTC. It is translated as CASSVSGTSRAEQYF.

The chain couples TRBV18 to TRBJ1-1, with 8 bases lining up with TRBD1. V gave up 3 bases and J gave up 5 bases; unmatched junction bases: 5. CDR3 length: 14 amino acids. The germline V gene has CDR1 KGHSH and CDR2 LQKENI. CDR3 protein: CASSPGQGGTEAFF. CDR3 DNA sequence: TGTGCCAGCTCACCCGGACAGGGAGGGACTGAAGCTTTCTTT. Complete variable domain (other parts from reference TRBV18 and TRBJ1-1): NAGVMQNPRHLVRRRGQEARLRCSPMKGHSHVYWYRQLPEEGLKFMVYLQKENIIDESGMPKERFSAEFPKEGPSILRIQQVVRGDSAAYFCASSPGQGGTEAFFGQGTRLTVV.

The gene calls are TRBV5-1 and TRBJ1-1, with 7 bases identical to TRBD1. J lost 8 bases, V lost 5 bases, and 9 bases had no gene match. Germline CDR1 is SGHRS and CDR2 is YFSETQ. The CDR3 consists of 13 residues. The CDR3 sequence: CASRQTGSTEAFF. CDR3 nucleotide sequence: TGCGCCAGCAGACAGACAGGGAGTACCGAAGCTTTCTTT.

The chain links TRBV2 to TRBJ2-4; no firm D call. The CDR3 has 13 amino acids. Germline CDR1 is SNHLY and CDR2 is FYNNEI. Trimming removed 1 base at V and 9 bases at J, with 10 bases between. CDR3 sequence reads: CASSEVLVGIQYF. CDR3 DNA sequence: TGTGCCAGCAGTGAAGTTTTAGTTGGCATTCAGTACTTC.

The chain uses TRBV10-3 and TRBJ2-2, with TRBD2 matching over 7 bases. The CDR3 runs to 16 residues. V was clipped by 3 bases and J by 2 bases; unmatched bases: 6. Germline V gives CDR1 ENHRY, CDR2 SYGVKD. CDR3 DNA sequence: TGTGCCATCAGTGAAGGGAGCGGGGTAAACACCGGGGAGCTGTTTTTT. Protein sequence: CAISEGSGVNTGELFF.

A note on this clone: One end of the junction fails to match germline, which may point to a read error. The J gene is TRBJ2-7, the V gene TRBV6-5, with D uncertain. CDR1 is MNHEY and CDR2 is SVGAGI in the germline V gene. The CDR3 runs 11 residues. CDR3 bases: TGTGCCAGCAGTTACTCCCACGAGCAGTACTTC. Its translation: CASSYSHEQYF.

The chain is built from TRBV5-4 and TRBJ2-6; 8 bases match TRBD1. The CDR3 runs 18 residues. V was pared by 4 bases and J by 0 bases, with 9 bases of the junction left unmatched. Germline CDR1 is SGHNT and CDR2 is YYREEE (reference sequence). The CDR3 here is CASSTEVGQASGANVLTF. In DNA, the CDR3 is TGTGCCAGCAGCACTGAAGTGGGACAGGCCTCTGGGGCCAACGTCCTGACTTTC.

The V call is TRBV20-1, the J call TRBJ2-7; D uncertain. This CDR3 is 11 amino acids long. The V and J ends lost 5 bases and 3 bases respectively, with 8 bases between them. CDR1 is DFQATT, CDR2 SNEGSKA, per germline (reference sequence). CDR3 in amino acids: CSAGAGYEQYF. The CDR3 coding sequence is TGCAGTGCTGGCGCCGGCTACGAGCAGTACTTC.

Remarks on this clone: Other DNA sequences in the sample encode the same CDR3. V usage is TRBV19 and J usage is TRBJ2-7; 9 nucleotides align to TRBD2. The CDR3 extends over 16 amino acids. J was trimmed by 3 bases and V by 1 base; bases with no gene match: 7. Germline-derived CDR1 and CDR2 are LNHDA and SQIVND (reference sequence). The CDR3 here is CASSIGDSGSIYEQYF. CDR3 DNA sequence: TGTGCCAGTAGTATAGGCGATAGCGGGAGCATCTACGAGCAGTACTTC.

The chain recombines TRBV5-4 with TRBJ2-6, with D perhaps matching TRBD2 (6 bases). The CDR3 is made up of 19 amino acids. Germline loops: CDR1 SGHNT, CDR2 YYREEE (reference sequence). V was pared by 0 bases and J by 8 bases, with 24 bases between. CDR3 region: CASSLGPLPGQGGSNVLTF. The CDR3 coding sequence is TGTGCCAGCAGCTTGGGGCCCCTTCCTGGGCAGGGAGGATCCAACGTCCTGACTTTC. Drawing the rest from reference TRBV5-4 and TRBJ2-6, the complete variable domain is ETGVTQSPTHLIKTRGQQVTLRCSSQSGHNTVSWYQQALGQGPQFIFQYYREEENGRGNFPPRFSGLQFPNYSSELNVNALELDDSALYLCASSLGPLPGQGGSNVLTFGAGSRLTVL.

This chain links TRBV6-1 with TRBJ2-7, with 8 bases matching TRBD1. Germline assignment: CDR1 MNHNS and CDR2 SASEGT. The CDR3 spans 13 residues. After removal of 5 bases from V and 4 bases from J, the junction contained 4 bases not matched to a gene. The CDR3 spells CASSTGGGYEQYF. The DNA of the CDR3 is TGTGCCAGCAGTACAGGGGGTGGTTACGAGCAGTACTTC.

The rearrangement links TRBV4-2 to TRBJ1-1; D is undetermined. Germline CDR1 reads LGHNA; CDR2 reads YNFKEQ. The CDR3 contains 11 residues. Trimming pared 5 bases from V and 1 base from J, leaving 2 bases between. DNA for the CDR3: TGTGCCAGCAGCGAGAACACTGAAGCTTTCTTT. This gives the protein CASSENTEAFF.

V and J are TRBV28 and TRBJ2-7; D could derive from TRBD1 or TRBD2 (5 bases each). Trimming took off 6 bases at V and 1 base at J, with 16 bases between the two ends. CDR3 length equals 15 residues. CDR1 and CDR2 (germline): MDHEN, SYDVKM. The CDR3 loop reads CASSSFGTASYEQYF. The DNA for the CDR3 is TGTGCCAGCAGCTCCTTTGGGACGGCGTCCTACGAGCAGTACTTC.

The CDR3 loop is CASSFQGQSYTEAFF. The CDR3 DNA sequence: TGCGCCAGCAGCTTCCAGGGACAGTCATACACTGAAGCTTTCTTT. The chain combines TRBV5-1 with TRBJ1-1; 7 nucleotides align to TRBD1. CDR1 and CDR2 from the germline V gene are SGHRS and YFSETQ. The V and J ends lost 2 bases and 3 bases, in that order; junction bases with no gene match: 7. The CDR3 sequence is 15 residues long.

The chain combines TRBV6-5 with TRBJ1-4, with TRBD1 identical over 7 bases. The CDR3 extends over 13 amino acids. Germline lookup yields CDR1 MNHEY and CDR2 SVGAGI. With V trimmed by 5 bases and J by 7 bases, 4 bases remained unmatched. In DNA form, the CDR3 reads TGTGCCAGCAGTCAAGGGGGCGCTGAAAAACTGTTTTTT. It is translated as CASSQGGAEKLFF.

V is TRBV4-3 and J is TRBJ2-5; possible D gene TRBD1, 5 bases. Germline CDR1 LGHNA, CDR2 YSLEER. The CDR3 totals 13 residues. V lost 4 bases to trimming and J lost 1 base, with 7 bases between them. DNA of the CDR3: TGCGCCAGCAGCCGACAGTTCCAAGAGACCCAGTACTTC. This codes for CASSRQFQETQYF.